The 19 T cell receptor beta chains listed next were all sequenced from one sample in a study of vaccination and CD4 T cells after COVID-19. Sequenced with the Oncomine TCR Beta short-read assay was DNA taken from cultured CD4+ T cells. TCRdb re-called the PCR reads through MiXCR, storing one row per CDR3 protein. This table has about 10,000 distinct CDR3 sequences, 20% to 25% appearing once. Described treatment: roughly ten-day PBMC culture with coronavirus spike peptide pools or control peptides (ViraFEST assay). Their recognized antigens are unknown. The sample in question was CD4+ T cells from blood, cultured in vitro, obtained before SARS-CoV-2 vaccination. The source of these receptors is a human donor who received a COVID-19 vaccine.

The chain has TRBV9 and TRBJ2-7, with 8 bases matching TRBD1. The CDR3 is 15 amino acids. Germline CDR1 and CDR2: SGDLS and YYNGEE. The V segment lost 0 bases and the J segment 1 base; nucleotides outside the gene matches: 3. This chain's CDR3 is CASSVGQGASYEQYF. In DNA, the CDR3 is TGTGCCAGCAGCGTAGGGCAGGGGGCTTCCTACGAGCAGTACTTC.

This clonotype was seen a handful of times. V usage is TRBV20-1 and J usage is TRBJ2-3, with 7 bases fitting TRBD2. The CDR3 length is 13 residues. Germline lookup yields CDR1 DFQATT and CDR2 SNEGSKA (reference sequence). V lost 3 bases and J lost 2; bases outside the gene matches: 2. CDR3 in amino acids: CSASGDYTDTQYF. The CDR3 coding sequence is TGCAGTGCTAGTGGGGACTACACAGATACGCAGTATTTT.

The chain combines TRBV5-1 with TRBJ2-5; 15 bases agree with TRBD2. Losses at the gene ends were 3 bases for V and 4 bases for J; bases not matched to a gene: 16. The CDR3 is 20 residues long. Germline V CDR1 and CDR2: SGHRS, YFSETQ. The CDR3 nucleotides read TGCGCCAGCAGCTACGATCGTTATCCGGGACTAGCGGGGGGAAGAGAGACCCAGTACTTC. Its translation is CASSYDRYPGLAGGRETQYF.

This clonotype was detected only once. The chain links TRBV9 to TRBJ1-1; D gene ambiguous. The length of the CDR3 is 14 residues. Germline V gene data show CDR1 as SGDLS and CDR2 as YYNGEE. The V end lost 2 bases, the J end lost 1 base, and 9 bases lay between the germline ends. The CDR3 region has the DNA TGTGCCAGCAGCGTCCGGCGGGAGAACACTGAAGCTTTCTTT. This translates into CASSVRRENTEAFF.

CDR3 sequence reads: CASSLVPGRQPQHF. The CDR3 region has the DNA TGTGCCAGCAGCTTAGTTCCAGGGCGTCAGCCCCAGCATTTT. V is TRBV7-2 and J is TRBJ1-5; D may be TRBD1 (5 bases). Germline V gene sequence: CDR1 SGHTA, CDR2 FQGNSA. V was trimmed by 1 base and J by 6 bases, leaving 10 bases between them. The CDR3 runs 14 residues.

This chain joins TRBV7-2 and TRBJ2-2; D ambiguous. There are 14 residues in the CDR3. CDR1 and CDR2 (germline): SGHTA, FQGNSA. Deletions cut 0 bases from V and 5 bases from J, with 7 bases between. The CDR3 region is CASSLAKATGELFF. DNA of the CDR3: TGTGCCAGCAGCTTAGCTAAAGCAACCGGGGAGCTGTTTTTT.

The DNA for the CDR3 is TGTGCCAGCAGTGAATGGCGGGGCGGGGAGCTGTTTTTT. It encodes CASSEWRGGELFF. The rearrangement links TRBV2 to TRBJ2-2, with D maybe TRBD2 (6 bases). The germline V gene encodes CDR1 SNHLY and CDR2 FYNNEI. The CDR3 is 13 residues long. Trimming shortened V by 2 bases and J by 7 bases, and 8 bases separated the two germline ends.

This clonotype was recorded a few times. The chain combines TRBV6-1 with TRBJ2-1; 8 bases line up with TRBD2. The CDR3 contains 11 residues. J was trimmed by 14 bases and V by 8 bases; bases with no gene match: 8. Germline values: CDR1 MNHNS, CDR2 SASEGT. This CDR3 reads CASREGGMEFF. The DNA for the CDR3 is TGTGCCAGCCGGGAGGGCGGGATGGAGTTCTTC.

The chain has TRBV18 and TRBJ1-2; D gene uncertain. Trimming stripped 3 bases from V and 3 bases from J, with 14 bases between. Germline CDR1 is KGHSH and CDR2 is LQKENI. The CDR3 totals 15 residues. CDR3 loop: CASSPLGRSDYGYTF. For the CDR3, the DNA is TGTGCCAGCTCACCCCTGGGCCGTTCAGACTATGGCTACACCTTC.

The chain employs TRBV5-1 and TRBJ1-1, with D unresolved. The CDR3 extends over 14 amino acids. V lost 5 bases to trimming and J lost 1 base, with 12 bases between them. Germline V gene data show CDR1 as SGHRS and CDR2 as YFSETQ. The CDR3 nucleotides are TGCGCCAGCAGGGGAGGCTGGGGGAACACTGAAGCTTTCTTT. Protein product: CASRGGWGNTEAFF.

The chain carries TRBV5-5 and TRBJ2-1, with D possibly TRBD2 on 6 matching bases. This CDR3 spans 16 amino acids. The germline CDR1 and CDR2 sequences are SGHKS and YYEKEE (reference sequence). Deletions cut 0 bases from V and 3 bases from J, with 13 bases between. CDR3: CASSLASGGYYNEQFF. The CDR3, as DNA: TGTGCCAGCAGCTTGGCTTCAGGAGGGTACTACAATGAGCAGTTCTTC.

This clonotype was seen only a few times. The genes are TRBV7-8 and TRBJ1-4; D not certain. Germline V CDR1 and CDR2: SGHVS, FQNEAQ. The CDR3 length is 14 residues. Trimming took 8 bases from V and 6 from J, leaving 16 bases between them. Written as DNA, the CDR3 is TGTGCCAGCGGTAGGAGTGGGCGAGATGAAAAACTGTTTTTT. It yields the protein CASGRSGRDEKLFF.

The chain employs TRBV4-2 and TRBJ1-3, with 7 nucleotides matching TRBD1. The germline CDR1 and CDR2 sequences are LGHNA and YNFKEQ. The CDR3 has 17 residues. J gave up 2 bases and V 0 bases, and 7 bases lay outside the gene matches. CDR3 coding DNA: TGTGCCAGCAGCCAAGACGCACAGGGGAAGACTGGAAACACCATATATTTT. The encoded protein is CASSQDAQGKTGNTIYF.

The count of this clonotype is one. This sequence joins TRBV5-1 and TRBJ2-1, with 8 bases that match TRBD2. The V gene's germline CDR1 is SGHRS and CDR2 YFSETQ. This CDR3 contains 15 residues. The V gene end was trimmed by 3 bases and the J gene end by 6 bases; junction bases not matched to a gene: 8. The CDR3 sequence: CASSWGLGPINEQFF. In DNA, the CDR3 is TGCGCCAGCAGCTGGGGACTAGGTCCAATCAATGAGCAGTTCTTC. The full variable domain, rest sourced from reference TRBV5-1 and TRBJ2-1, is KAGVTQTPRYLIKTRGQQVTLSCSPISGHRSVSWYQQTPGQGLQFLFEYFSETQRNKGNFPGRFSGRQFSNSRSEMNVSTLELGDSALYLCASSWGLGPINEQFFGPGTRLTVL.

This clonotype was picked up a small number of times. This chain uses TRBV30 with TRBJ2-7; D tentatively fits TRBD1 or TRBD2 (5 bases each). Germline V gene lookup returns CDR1 GTSNPN and CDR2 SVGIG (reference sequence). This CDR3 is 12 amino acids long. Trimming cost V 1 base and J 2 bases, with 6 bases left between them. CDR3 region: CAWSGGAYEQYF. The CDR3 DNA follows: TGTGCCTGGAGTGGAGGGGCCTACGAGCAGTACTTC.

The chain links TRBV6-1 to TRBJ1-1; the D gene is possibly TRBD1 (5 bases). Germline assignment: CDR1 MNHNS and CDR2 SASEGT. The CDR3 runs to 13 residues. Trimming shortened V by 3 bases and J by 3 bases, and 8 bases separated the two germline ends. CDR3 DNA sequence: TGTGCCAGCAGTGAGGGGCGAGACACTGAAGCTTTCTTT. It codes for CASSEGRDTEAFF.

This clonotype was picked up a small number of times. The rearrangement uses TRBV5-1 and TRBJ1-2, with TRBD1 matching over 11 bases. With 3 bases clipped from V and 7 bases from J, the junction kept 5 bases outside the gene matches. CDR1 is SGHRS and CDR2 is YFSETQ in the germline V gene. This CDR3 contains 14 residues. As DNA, the CDR3 is TGCGCCAGCAGCTACCGGACAGGGGGCGGTGGCTACACCTTC. Its translation is CASSYRTGGGGYTF.

In its sample, this clonotype ranks as medium-sized. The chain links TRBV15 to TRBJ2-3; no reliable D call. CDR1 is LNHNV and CDR2 is YYDKDF in the germline V gene (reference sequence). V lost 0 bases and J 2 bases, leaving 6 bases between the germline ends. The CDR3 spans 14 residues. CDR3: CATSREGSTDTQYF. The CDR3 region has the DNA TGTGCCACCAGCAGAGAGGGCTCCACAGATACGCAGTATTTT.

The chain joins TRBV19 to TRBJ2-7, with 8 bases matching TRBD1. The CDR3 has 15 amino acids. The germline V gene encodes CDR1 LNHDA and CDR2 SQIVND (reference sequence). The junction had 7 bases not matched to a gene; V was cut back by 4 bases and J by 2 bases. The CDR3 spells CASSSGQGGTYEQYF. The CDR3 DNA is TGTGCCAGTAGTAGCGGACAGGGTGGTACCTACGAGCAGTACTTC.